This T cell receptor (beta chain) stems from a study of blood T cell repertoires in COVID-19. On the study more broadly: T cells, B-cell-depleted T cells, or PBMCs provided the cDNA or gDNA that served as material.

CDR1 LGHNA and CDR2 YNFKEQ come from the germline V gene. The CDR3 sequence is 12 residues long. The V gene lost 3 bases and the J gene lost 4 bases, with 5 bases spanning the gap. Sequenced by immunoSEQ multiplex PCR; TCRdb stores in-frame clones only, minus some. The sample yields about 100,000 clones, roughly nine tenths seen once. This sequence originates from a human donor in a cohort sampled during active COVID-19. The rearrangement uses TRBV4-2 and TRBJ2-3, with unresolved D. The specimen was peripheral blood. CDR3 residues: CASSQVADTQYF. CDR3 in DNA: TGTGCCAGCAGCCAGGTAGCAGATACGCAGTATTTT.